Described below is a single T cell receptor beta chain sequence and its context. The antigen is undetermined. This sample was taken from a study of OX40 agonist ivuxolimab in advanced cancers. Study-wide points: It was not determined which antigens were specifically recognized by the peripheral T cells that had undergone clonal expansion. In the 0.1-3.0 mg/kg groups, partial responders showed among the lowest expansion.

Patients were ruled out by autoimmune disease history or systemic immunosuppression. The data were produced by immunoSEQ multiplex PCR, yet TCRdb's version contains in-frame clones alone and is incomplete. The table includes tens of thousands of clones, approximately 87% detected once. The clonotype originates from an adult with an advanced solid tumor such as melanoma, head and neck, liver or kidney cancer. Sequences were derived from CD4+ or CD8+ T cells sorted from blood, sampled in a trial of the OX40 agonist ivuxolimab.

Here the CDR3 reads CASTTGYGYTF. In DNA form, the CDR3 reads TGTGCCAGCACCACAGGCTATGGCTACACCTTC. The chain uses TRBV28 and TRBJ1-2, with TRBD1 as a possible D gene (5 bases). Between the trimmed V and J ends, which lost 7 bases and 4 bases, there was a span of 7 bases. The CDR3 is 11 residues long. The germline V gene has CDR1 MDHEN and CDR2 SYDVKM.